One and the same sample provided the 31 T cell receptor beta chains below, sequenced in a study of CXCR3-negative and CXCR3-positive naive CD8 T cells. Points from the study as a whole: Greater hydrophobicity was found in TRB CDR3s of CXCR3-positive naive cells than of CXCR3-negative naive cells.

Their antigens are not known. Libraries of TRB cDNA were made by 5' RACE and carried UMIs. No DNA is given; TCRdb re-called the 5' RACE reads and lists each CDR3 protein once. This table holds about 89,000 distinct CDR3 sequences. Sequencing was performed on naive CXCR3+ CD8+ T cells from blood. Subset in this sample: CD45RO-CCR7+CD27+CD95- naive CD8+ T cells expressing CXCR3 (TNR3+). The receptors come from a human donor in good health. Some clones in this sample may be carry-over from other donors' samples.

The J gene is TRBJ2-7, the V gene TRBV7-2. This CDR3 has 11 residues. Germline V gene data show CDR1 as SGHTA and CDR2 as FQGNSA. The CDR3 loop is CASRLSDEQYF.

CDR3 amino acids: CASSESSKKRTAEERQPQHF. The J gene is TRBJ1-5, the V gene TRBV9; TCRdb picks TRBD1, but there is no DNA to check that call. The CDR3 is 20 residues long. CDR1 is SGDLS, CDR2 YYNGEE, per germline.

This chain links TRBV6-6 with TRBJ1-2; TCRdb reports TRBD1, a call that lacks DNA to check it against. From germline, CDR1 is MNHNY and CDR2 SVGAGI (reference sequence). The length of the CDR3 is 14 residues. The CDR3 is CASRGTEYFYGYTF.

This chain links TRBV5-6 with TRBJ2-1. Germline CDR1 is SGHDT and CDR2 is YYEEEE. This CDR3 comprises 13 residues. The CDR3 loop is CASSSDNYNEQFF.

This sequence joins TRBV12-3 or TRBV12-4 and TRBJ2-2; lacking DNA, the TRBD1 call made by TCRdb goes unchecked. The CDR3 spans 13 residues. This CDR3 is CASSSHRAGELFF.

J is TRBJ2-7 and V is TRBV6-2 or TRBV6-3; TCRdb's D call, TRBD1, is unchecked because there is no DNA. This CDR3 has 14 amino acids. Germline V gene sequence: CDR1 MNHEY, CDR2 SVGEGT. The CDR3 loop reads CASSYRGLYHEQYF.

The CDR3 sequence: CASSLRFGTDTQYF. This chain joins TRBV7-6 and TRBJ2-3. The CDR3 contains 14 residues. Germline V gene sequence: CDR1 SGHVS, CDR2 FNYEAQ.

The chain combines TRBV5-6 with TRBJ2-3. Per germline, CDR1 SGHDT and CDR2 YYEEEE. The CDR3 covers 14 residues. The CDR3 loop reads CASSLALVADTQYF. Full variable domain (outside the CDR3, taken from reference TRBV5-6 and TRBJ2-3): DAGVTQSPTHLIKTRGQQVTLRCSPKSGHDTVSWYQQALGQGPQFIFQYYEEEERQRGNFPDRFSGHQFPNYSSELNVNALLLGDSALYLCASSLALVADTQYFGPGTRLTVL.

V usage is TRBV12-2 and J usage is TRBJ1-1; TCRdb indicates TRBD1, and absent DNA this call remains unverified. TRBV12-2 is labeled a pseudogene. This CDR3 is built from 16 residues. This CDR3 reads CASRSVTLDTRPEAFF.

V is TRBV6-2 or TRBV6-3 and J is TRBJ2-5; the D gene TCRdb calls, TRBD1, cannot be checked with no DNA. The CDR3 spans 13 residues. CDR1 MNHEY and CDR2 SVGEGT come from the germline V gene. The CDR3 sequence: CASLPGNGETQYF.

The chain recombines TRBV28 with TRBJ2-1; TCRdb proposes TRBD2, but this gene call is untestable without DNA. The CDR3 consists of 15 residues. CDR1 and CDR2 from the germline V gene are MDHEN and SYDVKM. This CDR3 is CASSLGLAGNNEQFF.

The genes are TRBV20-1 and TRBJ1-2. The germline gives CDR1 DFQATT, CDR2 SNEGSKA (reference sequence). CDR3 length: 13 amino acids. CDR3 in amino acids: CSARDGQNYGYTF.

The V call is TRBV6-6, the J call TRBJ2-5; TCRdb reports TRBD1, a call that lacks DNA to check it against. Germline V CDR1 and CDR2: MNHNY, SVGAGI (reference sequence). The CDR3 contains 14 residues. CDR3 amino acids: CASSYSTRPETQYF.

The V call is TRBV6-1, the J call TRBJ2-1; TCRdb reports TRBD1, a call that lacks DNA to check it against. This CDR3 contains 16 residues. Looked up from germline, CDR1 is MNHNS and CDR2 is SASEGT. CDR3 protein: CASSVLAGTGENEQFF.

V usage is TRBV29-1 and J usage is TRBJ2-7; TCRdb proposes TRBD1, but this gene call is untestable without DNA. The CDR3 sequence is 15 residues long. CDR1 and CDR2 from the germline V gene are SQVTM and ANQGSEA. The CDR3: CSVEDRRGLAYEQYF.

The genes are TRBV28 and TRBJ1-1; TCRdb calls TRBD1, which cannot be checked without DNA. The CDR3 is 16 amino acids. The V gene's germline CDR1 is MDHEN and CDR2 SYDVKM. The CDR3 sequence is CASSLRYRDGNTEAFF.

The chain employs TRBV6-5 and TRBJ2-1; without DNA, the TCRdb call of TRBD2 cannot be checked. The CDR3 loop spans 16 amino acids. Germline loops: CDR1 MNHEY, CDR2 SVGAGI. CDR3 sequence: CASSTWRGRTYNEQFF.

The V gene is TRBV20-1, the J gene TRBJ2-3. The CDR3 length is 14 residues. Per the germline V gene, CDR1 is DFQATT and CDR2 is SNEGSKA (reference sequence). The CDR3 protein is CSARDLLSTDTQYF.

The V call is TRBV12-3 or TRBV12-4, the J call TRBJ2-3. The CDR3 has 13 amino acids. The CDR3 reads CASSRGFSDTQYF.

The chain uses TRBV15 and TRBJ2-3. In germline, CDR1 is LNHNV, CDR2 YYDKDF (reference sequence). The CDR3 extends over 14 amino acids. CDR3 residues: CATSRDPSLDTQYF.

The chain links TRBV27 to TRBJ1-2. CDR3 length: 15 amino acids. Germline CDR1 reads MNHEY; CDR2 reads SMNVEV (reference sequence). This chain's CDR3 is CASSTYSGADYGYTF.

V usage is TRBV12-3 or TRBV12-4 and J usage is TRBJ2-7; TCRdb designates TRBD1, a call that cannot be tested without DNA. The CDR3 totals 15 residues. CDR3 sequence reads: CASSIGTGGNYEQYF.

The CDR3 spells CASSRGTPVATTDTQYF. V is TRBV4-1 and J is TRBJ2-3; TCRdb's D call of TRBD1 is untestable without DNA. Germline V CDR1 and CDR2: MGHRA, YSYEKL. The CDR3 covers 17 residues.

This chain uses TRBV6-2 or TRBV6-3 with TRBJ2-1; as DNA is missing, the TRBD1 call by TCRdb cannot be tested. Germline loops: CDR1 MNHEY, CDR2 SVGEGT. The CDR3 has 15 residues. The CDR3 is CASSYILDSYNEQFF.

The chain combines TRBV29-1 with TRBJ2-7; without DNA, the TCRdb call of TRBD1 cannot be checked. The CDR3 has 15 residues. Germline assignment: CDR1 SQVTM and CDR2 ANQGSEA. The CDR3 sequence: CSVEGLTGRSYEQYF.

J is TRBJ2-3 and V is TRBV2; the D gene TCRdb calls, TRBD2, cannot be checked with no DNA. The length of the CDR3 is 14 residues. Germline V gene lookup returns CDR1 SNHLY and CDR2 FYNNEI. CDR3 region: CAGVSREGLDTQYF.

The chain couples TRBV7-9 to TRBJ2-1; TCRdb indicates TRBD2, and absent DNA this call remains unverified. The CDR3 spans 15 residues. Germline lookup yields CDR1 SEHNR and CDR2 FQNEAQ (reference sequence). The CDR3 loop is CASSPSGGRNNEQFF.

The chain links TRBV7-9 to TRBJ2-1. The CDR3 totals 12 residues. Germline loops: CDR1 SEHNR, CDR2 FQNEAQ (reference sequence). The CDR3 loop reads CASRHGKNEQFF. Full variable domain (rest looked up from reference TRBV7-9 and TRBJ2-1): DTGVSQNPRHKITKRGQNVTFRCDPISEHNRLYWYRQTLGQGPEFLTYFQNEAQLEKSRLLSDRFSAERPKGSFSTLEIQRTEQGDSAMYLCASRHGKNEQFFGPGTRLTVL.

V usage is TRBV19 and J usage is TRBJ1-1. The CDR3 is made up of 11 amino acids. The germline V gene has CDR1 LNHDA and CDR2 SQIVND (reference sequence). CDR3 sequence reads: CASSGYTEAFF.

The V call is TRBV7-9, the J call TRBJ1-4; TCRdb returns TRBD1, unconfirmable since there is no DNA. CDR1 and CDR2 (germline): SEHNR, FQNEAQ (reference sequence). CDR3 length equals 16 residues. CDR3 sequence reads: CASSPIAWDRQGELFF.

The V and J genes are TRBV5-1 and TRBJ2-7; the D call from TCRdb, TRBD1, cannot be confirmed without DNA. CDR1 and CDR2 from the germline V gene are SGHRS and YFSETQ. The CDR3 loop spans 12 amino acids. CDR3 sequence reads: CASSVPSREQYF.